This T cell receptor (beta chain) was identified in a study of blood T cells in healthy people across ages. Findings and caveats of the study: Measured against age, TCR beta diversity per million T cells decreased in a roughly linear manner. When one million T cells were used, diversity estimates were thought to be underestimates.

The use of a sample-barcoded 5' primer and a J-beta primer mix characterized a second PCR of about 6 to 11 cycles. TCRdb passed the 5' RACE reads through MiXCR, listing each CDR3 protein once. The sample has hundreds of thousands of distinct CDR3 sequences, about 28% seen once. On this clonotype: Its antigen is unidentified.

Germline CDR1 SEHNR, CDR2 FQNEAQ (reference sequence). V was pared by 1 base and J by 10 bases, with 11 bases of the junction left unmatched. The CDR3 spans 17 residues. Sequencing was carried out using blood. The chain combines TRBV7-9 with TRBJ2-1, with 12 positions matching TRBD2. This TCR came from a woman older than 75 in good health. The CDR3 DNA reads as TGTGCCAGCAGCTTAGGGTTGTCTAGCGGGGGGGAAGAAGAGCAGTTCTTC. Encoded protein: CASSLGLSSGGEEEQFF. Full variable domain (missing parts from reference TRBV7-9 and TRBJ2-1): DTGVSQNPRHKITKRGQNVTFRCDPISEHNRLYWYRQTLGQGPEFLTYFQNEAQLEKSRLLSDRFSAERPKGSFSTLEIQRTEQGDSAMYLCASSLGLSSGGEEEQFFGPGTRLTVL.